This record covers a single TCR beta chain. What it binds is not known. At one boundary the junction diverges from the germline segment, which might be a read error. In TCRdb, the RACE reads were re-called with MiXCR into one record per CDR3 protein. The data hold a few hundred thousand distinct CDR3 sequences, with around 5% observed a single time. The record originates from a study of human T cells and chemical hapten exposure. Study results and limitations: Following DPC sensitization, TCRs present above 1 in 1000 frequency showed no change.

The CDR3 contains 13 residues. CDR1 and CDR2 from the germline V gene are SGHAT and FQNNGV. As to time point: patch test 1, 2 weeks after DPC sensitization. The treatment is: therapeutic diphenylcyclopropenone sensitization with weekly scalp DPC. Every patch test was put on after a blood sample was taken. This material consisted of whole blood, taken in connection with sensitization to the hapten diphenylcyclopropenone (DPC). This clonotype was obtained from a woman between 50 and 59 years old with alopecia areata. Some clones in this sample may be carry-over from other donors' samples. The chain employs TRBV11-2 and TRBJ1-1; D is uncertain. The CDR3 is CPSSLEAGPEAFF. Here the CDR3 DNA reads TGTCCCAGCAGCTTAGAGGCAGGCCCTGAAGCTTTCTTT.